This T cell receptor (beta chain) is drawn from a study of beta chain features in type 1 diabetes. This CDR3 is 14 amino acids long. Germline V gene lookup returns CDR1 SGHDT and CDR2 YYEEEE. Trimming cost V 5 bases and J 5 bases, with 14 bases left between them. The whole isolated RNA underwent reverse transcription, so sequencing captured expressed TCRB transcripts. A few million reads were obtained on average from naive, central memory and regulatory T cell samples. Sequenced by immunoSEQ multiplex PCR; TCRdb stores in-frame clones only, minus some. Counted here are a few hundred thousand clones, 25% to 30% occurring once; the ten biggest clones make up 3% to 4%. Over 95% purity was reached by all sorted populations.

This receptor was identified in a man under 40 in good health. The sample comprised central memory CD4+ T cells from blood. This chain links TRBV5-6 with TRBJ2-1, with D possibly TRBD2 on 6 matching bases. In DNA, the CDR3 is TGTGCCAGCAGGACTAGTGGGGGAAACAATGAGCAGTTCTTC. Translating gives CASRTSGGNNEQFF.